This is a list of T cell receptor beta chains from one sample in a study of human versus mouse CDR3 diversity and MHC coevolution. The assay was immunoSEQ multiplex PCR, and TCRdb's table has in-frame clones only and misses some. The table has roughly 81,000 clones, just under 95% seen once. The sample taken for sequencing was naive CD4+ T cells from blood. These receptors came from a person between 25 and 69 years old in good health. Each CDR3 is given with its conserved first and last residue. A D gene is named only where the DNA matches it firmly. Clone size is shown for a subset of rows, as once, few, many or a class of expanded clone.

clone size | J gene | D gene | V gene | CDR3 protein | CDR3 DNA
- | TRBJ2-3 | TRBD2 | TRBV11-2 | CASSPGLARVYTQYF | TGTGCCAGCAGCCCCGGACTAGCCAGAGTTTATACGCAGTATTTT
- | TRBJ2-7 | - | TRBV11-2 | CASSLAGYEQYF | TGTGCCAGCAGCTTAGCGGGCTACGAGCAGTACTTC
once | TRBJ1-2 | TRBD1 | TRBV30 | CAWHRDRDGYTF | TGTGCCTGGCACCGGGACAGGGACGGCTACACCTTC
- | TRBJ2-7 | TRBD2 | TRBV7-3 | CASSLGVAGAYEQYF | TGTGCCAGCAGCCTGGGGGTAGCGGGGGCCTACGAGCAGTACTTC
- | TRBJ2-6 | TRBD2 | TRBV7-2 | CASSLEAGGRSGANVLTF | TGTGCCAGCAGCTTAGAAGCGGGGGGGCGGTCTGGGGCCAACGTCCTGACTTTC
- | TRBJ2-7 | TRBD1 | TRBV6-1 | CASSEIWDRRTYEQYF | TGTGCCAGCAGTGAAATATGGGACAGGAGAACCTACGAGCAGTACTTC
- | TRBJ2-7 | TRBD2 | TRBV7-9 | CASSYHLAGGSSYEQYF | TGTGCCAGCAGCTACCATCTAGCGGGAGGGAGCTCCTACGAGCAGTACTTC
- | TRBJ2-7 | - | TRBV5-1 | CASSFPGAYEQYF | TGCGCCAGCAGCTTCCCGGGGGCCTACGAGCAGTACTTC
- | TRBJ2-7 | TRBD2 | TRBV5-1 | CASSPGLAGGSSYEQYF | TGCGCCAGCAGCCCGGGACTAGCGGGGGGTTCCTCCTACGAGCAGTACTTC
- | TRBJ1-3 | - | TRBV14 | CASSQDLRGNTIYF | TGTGCCAGCAGCCAAGATCTGAGGGGAAACACCATATATTTT
- | TRBJ2-7 | - | TRBV21-1 | CASSKGKAEGNEQYF | TGTGCCAGCAGCAAAGGTAAGGCGGAGGGGAACGAGCAGTACTTC
- | TRBJ1-1 | TRBD1 | TRBV5-1 | CASSSLDRGVITFF | TGCGCCAGCAGCTCATTGGACAGGGGAGTAATTACTTTCTTT
- | TRBJ2-7 | TRBD1 | TRBV19 | CASSIPGQGYEQYF | TGTGCCAGTAGTATACCGGGACAGGGCTACGAGCAGTACTTC
- | TRBJ2-5 | TRBD1 | TRBV7-2 | CASSADRGKETQYF | TGTGCCAGCAGCGCGGACAGGGGTAAAGAGACCCAGTACTTC
- | TRBJ2-7 | - | TRBV10-3 | CAISRDSLSYEQYF | TGTGCCATCAGTCGGGACTCCCTCTCCTACGAGCAGTACTTC
- | TRBJ2-7 | TRBD1 | TRBV12-5 | CASGLPGTARNYEQYF | TGTGCTAGTGGTTTGCCCGGGACAGCGCGGAACTACGAGCAGTACTTC
- | TRBJ1-1 | TRBD1 | TRBV5-4 | CASSLVQGAIFNTEAFF | TGTGCCAGCAGCTTGGTACAGGGGGCGATCTTTAACACTGAAGCTTTCTTT
- | TRBJ1-1 | - | TRBV9 | CASSVTGQGIYDTEAFF | TGTGCCAGCAGCGTAACTGGGCAGGGGATCTACGACACTGAAGCTTTCTTT
- | TRBJ2-2 | TRBD2 | TRBV11-3 | CASSLILAGVPGELFF | TGTGCCAGCAGCTTAATCCTAGCGGGAGTACCCGGGGAGCTGTTTTTT
- | TRBJ2-5 | TRBD2 | TRBV18 | CASAGGNQETQYF | TGTGCCAGCGCCGGGGGGAACCAAGAGACCCAGTACTTC
- | TRBJ2-3 | - | TRBV5-1 | CASSLRGGAGSTDTQYF | TGCGCCAGCAGCTTGAGGGGCGGCGCAGGTAGCACAGATACGCAGTATTTT
- | TRBJ1-5 | TRBD1 | TRBV7-2 | CASSPRTGKGQPQHF | TGTGCCAGCAGCCCTCGGACAGGGAAGGGTCAGCCCCAGCATTTT
- | TRBJ1-1 | - | TRBV18 | CASSPRALNTEAFF | TGTGCCAGCTCTCCCAGGGCATTGAACACTGAAGCTTTCTTT
- | TRBJ1-1 | TRBD1 | TRBV7-8 | CASSDLQGAEAFF | TGTGCCAGCAGCGACTTACAGGGGGCTGAAGCTTTCTTT
- | TRBJ2-2 | TRBD2 | TRBV15 | CATSRDTGRAGPTGELFF | TGTGCCACCAGCAGAGATACCGGGAGGGCCGGTCCAACCGGGGAGCTGTTTTTT
- | TRBJ2-7 | TRBD1 | TRBV2 | CASTQRGQGSPQYF | TGTGCCAGCACCCAACGGGGACAGGGGAGCCCTCAGTACTTC
- | TRBJ2-1 | TRBD2 | TRBV7-6 | CASSLVSSGLAGVDEQFF | TGTGCCAGCAGCTTAGTATCCTCGGGACTAGCGGGAGTTGATGAGCAGTTCTTC
- | TRBJ1-2 | TRBD1 | TRBV23-1 | CASSHFGQGGHYGYTF | TGCGCCAGCAGTCATTTTGGACAGGGCGGCCACTATGGCTACACCTTC
few | TRBJ1-4 | - | TRBV6-6 | CATKDSLGEKLFF | TGTGCCACCAAGGACAGCCTAGGTGAAAAACTGTTTTTT
- | TRBJ1-5 | TRBD1 | TRBV30 | CAWGSGTGGGQPQHF | TGTGCCTGGGGCTCCGGGACAGGGGGCGGTCAGCCCCAGCATTTT
- | TRBJ1-1 | TRBD1 | TRBV7-2 | CASSLYRGETEAFF | TGTGCCAGCAGCTTATACAGGGGCGAGACTGAAGCTTTCTTT
- | TRBJ2-7 | - | TRBV6-5 | CASRTTYEQYF | TGTGCCAGCAGGACTACCTACGAGCAGTACTTC
- | TRBJ2-7 | TRBD1 | TRBV11-3 | CASSLGGTAYEQYF | TGTGCCAGCAGCTTAGGAGGGACAGCCTACGAGCAGTACTTC
- | TRBJ1-2 | - | TRBV27 | CASSPGGVYLYGYTF | TGTGCCAGCAGTCCTGGTGGAGTTTATCTTTATGGCTACACCTTC
- | TRBJ1-1 | TRBD1 | TRBV28 | CASSPPDRDTEAFF | TGTGCCAGCAGCCCCCCAGACAGGGACACTGAAGCTTTCTTT
- | TRBJ1-6 | TRBD1 | TRBV7-2 | CASTLVGQAHSPLHF | TGTGCCAGCACCTTAGTTGGACAGGCTCACTCACCCCTCCACTTT
- | TRBJ1-2 | TRBD1 | TRBV4-3 | CASSQDIGTVYGYTF | TGCGCCAGCAGCCAAGATATAGGGACAGTCTATGGCTACACCTTC
once | TRBJ2-3 | - | TRBV7-2 | CASRSRTGFNTQYF | TGTGCCAGCAGGTCCCGGACGGGGTTTAATACGCAGTATTTT
- | TRBJ1-2 | TRBD1 | TRBV5-1 | CASSFRQGAGARGYTF | TGCGCCAGCAGCTTCAGACAGGGGGCAGGGGCGCGGGGCTACACCTTC
- | TRBJ2-1 | - | TRBV5-1 | CASSGGTGDNEQFF | TGCGCCAGCAGCGGCGGGACGGGAGACAATGAGCAGTTCTTC
- | TRBJ2-3 | TRBD2 | TRBV9 | CASSVGTSGGLSTDTQYF | TGTGCCAGCAGCGTAGGCACTAGCGGGGGCCTTAGCACAGATACGCAGTATTTT
few | TRBJ1-1 | - | TRBV10-3 | CAIRVTVNTEAFF | TGTGCCATCAGGGTCACAGTGAACACTGAAGCTTTCTTT
- | TRBJ2-5 | - | TRBV23-1 | CAPGQGSETQYF | TGCGCCCCTGGCCAGGGGTCAGAGACCCAGTACTTC
- | TRBJ1-2 | - | TRBV19 | CASSIDWEASAYGYTF | TGTGCCAGTAGTATAGATTGGGAGGCGAGTGCTTATGGCTACACCTTC
- | TRBJ2-5 | - | TRBV5-1 | CASSFSGETQYF | TGCGCCAGCAGCTTTTCGGGGGAGACCCAGTACTTC
few | TRBJ1-5 | - | TRBV7-9 | CASQGDSNQPQHF | TGTGCCAGCCAGGGCGATAGCAATCAGCCCCAGCATTTT
- | TRBJ2-7 | - | TRBV13 | CASSPISYEQYF | TGTGCCAGCAGCCCCATCAGCTACGAGCAGTACTTC
- | TRBJ1-2 | - | TRBV7-2 | CASSLEEGRNYGYTF | TGTGCCAGCAGCTTAGAGGAGGGGCGCAACTATGGCTACACCTTC
once | TRBJ2-3 | TRBD1 | TRBV5-4 | CASSLWTGRSTDTQYF | TGTGCCAGCAGCCTGTGGACAGGGAGAAGCACAGATACGCAGTATTTT
- | TRBJ1-5 | - | TRBV18 | CASSRQGGNQPQHF | TGTGCCAGCTCACGGCAGGGTGGCAATCAGCCCCAGCATTTT
- | TRBJ1-6 | - | TRBV30 | CAWSAGDSPLHF | TGTGCCTGGAGTGCGGGGGATTCACCCCTCCACTTT
- | TRBJ2-7 | TRBD2 | TRBV2 | CASTKPHGTSGRQEYEQYF | TGTGCCAGCACTAAACCCCATGGGACTAGCGGGAGGCAAGAGTACGAGCAGTACTTC
- | TRBJ1-4 | TRBD1 | TRBV5-8 | CASSSGQGREKLFF | TGTGCCAGCAGTTCAGGACAGGGCCGAGAAAAACTGTTTTTT
- | TRBJ1-1 | TRBD1 | TRBV4-1 | CASSPPDREDTEAFF | TGCGCCAGCAGCCCCCCCGACAGGGAGGACACTGAAGCTTTCTTT
- | TRBJ1-2 | TRBD1 | TRBV18 | CASSPTQGMGYGYTF | TGTGCCAGCTCACCTACACAGGGGATGGGCTATGGCTACACCTTC
- | TRBJ2-1 | - | TRBV9 | CASSAGMSYNEQFF | TGTGCCAGCAGCGCCGGGATGTCCTACAATGAGCAGTTCTTC
- | TRBJ2-3 | TRBD2 | TRBV7-3 | CASSSGTSGPADTQYF | TGTGCCAGCAGCTCAGGGACTAGCGGGCCCGCAGATACGCAGTATTTT
- | TRBJ2-1 | - | TRBV9 | CASSAGGGWNEQFF | TGTGCCAGCAGCGCCGGAGGAGGGTGGAATGAGCAGTTCTTC
- | TRBJ2-7 | - | TRBV15 | CATSRDRGFEQYF | TGTGCCACCAGCAGAGATCGCGGTTTCGAGCAGTACTTC
- | TRBJ2-3 | - | TRBV5-1 | CASSSPGADTQYF | TGCGCCAGCAGCTCCCCGGGGGCAGATACGCAGTATTTT